One T cell receptor (beta chain) is described in this entry. Its antigen remains unknown. TCRdb's table, derived via immunoSEQ multiplex PCR, lists solely in-frame clones and lacks some. This table holds about 19,000 clones, about 85% found once. Treatment was busulfan-fludarabine conditioning, a marrow graft, and cyclophosphamide on days +3 and +4. The record originates from a study of T cells after posttransplantation cyclophosphamide. Overall study findings and caveats: Donor CD8+ memory clones often dominated recipient blood repertoires at later times. Blood and skin or GI T cell repertoires showed limited TRB overlap. TRB clonality was highly associated with recipient CMV seropositivity and reactivation.

The CDR3 contains 16 residues. The ends lost 10 bases at V and 5 bases at J; junction bases unmatched: 16. Per germline, CDR1 ENHRY and CDR2 SYGVKD. The material was PBMCs, obtained after allogeneic stem cell transplant with posttransplant cyclophosphamide. The chain combines TRBV10-3 with TRBJ2-5; 10 bases are shared with TRBD2. The origin of this receptor is a female patient in her 40s who received an allogeneic stem cell transplant from a related donor, was CMV-positive, and had no GVHD. Some T cells may be graft donor cells. The CDR3 sequence: CATRDRGLAGEETQYF. The CDR3 DNA follows: TGTGCCACTCGAGACCGAGGGCTAGCGGGAGAGGAGACCCAGTACTTC.